Reported below is one T cell receptor (beta chain). What it binds is unknown. Trimming pared 0 bases from V and 11 bases from J, leaving 13 bases between. CDR1 and CDR2 (germline): SGHAT, FQNNGV. The CDR3 sequence is 13 residues long. TCRdb's copy holds only in-frame clones and misses some; the assay was immunoSEQ multiplex PCR. The table records approximately 210,000 clones, around 88% of them present only once. These data come from a study of cytomegalovirus exposure and HLA in healthy donors. Study-wide results and caveats: Most TCR sequences proved rare, with some public TCRs found in many donors. Cytomegalovirus association was assigned to approximately 160 TCR beta chains. Subsequent analysis found a tendency for first-cohort TCR clusters to co-occur within the 90 to 150 validation repertoires.

This chain uses TRBV11-2 with TRBJ1-1; D perhaps matches TRBD1 (6 bases). The TCR originated in a woman under 30 in good health and CMV-seronegative. The sample was PBMCs. This CDR3 reads CASSLDRGSMAFF. CDR3 coding DNA: TGTGCCAGCAGCTTAGACAGGGGATCAATGGCTTTCTTT.